The sequence of this T cell receptor beta chain was determined in a study of blood T cell repertoires in COVID-19. The repertoire was sequenced with immunoSEQ multiplex PCR; TCRdb's copy has only in-frame clones and lacks some. The sample includes around 390,000 clones, 85% to 90% of them seen just once. V was pared by 3 bases and J by 7 bases, with 21 bases between. The CDR3 sequence is 16 residues long. Looked up from germline, CDR1 is SGHTA and CDR2 is FQGNSA. This clonotype was obtained from a woman between 50 and 59 years old who had recovered from COVID-19. This chain uses TRBV7-2 with TRBJ1-2, with unresolved D. The specimen sequenced was PBMCs or T cells enriched from blood (not recorded which). CDR3 amino acids: CASSFLTPGLSGGYTF. The CDR3 DNA reads TGTGCCAGCAGCTTTCTTACCCCAGGACTAAGTGGTGGCTACACCTTC.